What follows are 7 T cell receptor beta chains derived from one specimen sequenced in a study of naive and memory T cell subsets. Whole-study findings and limits: Naive repertoires, especially CD8, held a few larger clonotypes, possibly memory cells re-expressing CD45RA.

No cognate antigen is known for these TCRs. An equimolar mix of two oligonucleotides served as the beta constant-region primer for TRBC1 and TRBC2. Nested alpha and beta constant-region primers with the SP2 primer drove four PCR rounds on ligated cDNA. Each CDR3 protein is one row after TCRdb ran MiXCR on the UMI-ligation and nested PCR reads. This sample has around 140,000 distinct CDR3 sequences, with 22% found just once. Sequences were obtained from naive CD4+ T cells from blood. Receptors originate from a human donor in good health.

The rearrangement uses TRBV20-1 and TRBJ2-3; TRBD1 is a possible D gene (5 bases). Germline CDR1 and CDR2: DFQATT and SNEGSKA (reference sequence). This CDR3 is 16 amino acids long. The V and J ends lost 1 base and 5 bases respectively, with 19 bases between them. The CDR3 is CSARVSFIRGRDTQYF. CDR3 nucleotide sequence: TGCAGTGCTAGAGTCAGTTTTATTAGGGGAAGAGATACGCAGTATTTT.

This clonotype showed up just a few times. The junction and the germline gene differ at one end; a read error may be behind it. The gene calls are TRBV29-1 and TRBJ1-3; D is unclear. This CDR3 is built from 13 residues. The germline V gene has CDR1 SQVTM and CDR2 ANQGSEA. The CDR3 DNA reads as TGCAGCGCTGAATTACCCTCTGGAAACACCATATATTTT. Amino acids: CSAELPSGNTIYF.

This clonotype came up a few times. The chain is built from TRBV4-2 and TRBJ2-3, with unresolved D. Germline CDR1 and CDR2: LGHNA and YNFKEQ. Trimming took 0 bases from V and 3 from J, leaving 19 bases between them. The CDR3 covers 18 residues. DNA of the CDR3: TGTGCCAGCAGCCAAGATCTCGGTAGCCTAGTGTCGACAGATACGCAGTATTTT. Protein sequence: CASSQDLGSLVSTDTQYF.

This clonotype was observed many times. The chain combines TRBV29-1 with TRBJ2-3; tentatively, D is TRBD1 (5 bases). V lost 3 bases to trimming and J lost 0 bases, with 7 bases between them. The germline CDR1 and CDR2 sequences are SQVTM and ANQGSEA. CDR3 size: 13 residues. CDR3 sequence: CSVDRASTDTQYF. CDR3 sequence (DNA): TGCAGCGTTGACAGGGCAAGCACAGATACGCAGTATTTT.

CDR3 protein: CASSLSMGTEAFF. The CDR3 coding sequence is TGTGCCAGCAGCTTATCTATGGGCACTGAAGCTTTCTTT. The rearrangement links TRBV11-3 to TRBJ1-1; no clear D gene. The CDR3 totals 13 residues. V was trimmed by 2 bases and J by 4 bases, leaving 8 bases between them. Germline V gene sequence: CDR1 SGHNT, CDR2 YENEEA. The entire variable domain, with the rest obtained from reference TRBV11-3 and TRBJ1-1, is as follows: EAGVVQSPRYKIIEKKQPVAFWCNPISGHNTLYWYLQNLGQGPELLIRYENEEAVDDSQLPKDRFSAERLKGVDSTLKIQPAELGDSAVYLCASSLSMGTEAFFGQGTRLTVV.

The rearrangement uses TRBV5-1 and TRBJ2-3; 14 bases fit TRBD2. Trimming at V came to 3 bases and at J to 9 bases, leaving 6 bases not matched to a gene. This CDR3 comprises 15 residues. Looked up from germline, CDR1 is SGHRS and CDR2 is YFSETQ. This CDR3 reads CASSSGLAGAMTQYF. The CDR3 DNA reads as TGCGCCAGCAGCTCGGGACTAGCGGGAGCAATGACGCAGTATTTT. Supplemented by reference TRBV5-1 and TRBJ2-3, the full variable domain reads KAGVTQTPRYLIKTRGQQVTLSCSPISGHRSVSWYQQTPGQGLQFLFEYFSETQRNKGNFPGRFSGRQFSNSRSEMNVSTLELGDSALYLCASSSGLAGAMTQYFGPGTRLTVL.

This clonotype was detected ten times or more. The chain links TRBV12-3 or TRBV12-4 to TRBJ2-2, with no clear D. The CDR3 length is 13 residues. V was clipped by 6 bases and J by 4 bases, with 9 bases between them. CDR3 amino acids: CASRGKGTGELFF. CDR3 DNA: TGTGCCAGCAGGGGAAAGGGCACCGGGGAGCTGTTTTTT.